These T cell receptor beta chains were read from a single sample in a study of T-cell reconstitution after alpha-beta-depleted transplantation in children. TCRdb reprocessed the PCR reads with MiXCR, giving one entry per CDR3 protein. The sample comprises about 830,000 distinct CDR3 sequences, roughly 15% of which are singletons, and around 5.3% rests with the top ten. Material: PBMCs, mostly from graft donor cells, obtained 360 days after TCRalphabeta/CD19-depleted stem cell transplant. These receptors all come from a male patient between 10 and 17 years old who had a stem cell transplant for acute lymphoblastic leukemia, so the T cells may come from the graft donor. CDR3s include the opening cysteine and the closing phenylalanine or tryptophan. Each record gives: CDR3 DNA, CDR3 protein, D gene, clone size, J gene, V gene. The D gene is left open where the match is weak. For some rows the clone size is stated as once, few or many, or as a class when expanded; others skip it.

TGTGCCAGCAGCTCCCCGAGAGACGAGATTCAGTCCTACAATGAGCAGTTCTTC,CASSSPRDEIQSYNEQFF,.,.,TRBJ2-1,TRBV7-9
TGTGCCAGCAGTTTAGGGCTACGCTTAGAGACCCAGTACTTC,CASSLGLRLETQYF,.,many,TRBJ2-5,TRBV28
TGTGCCACCACCCCAAGCGGTCAGGGGGAGCTGTTTTTT,CATTPSGQGELFF,.,many,TRBJ2-2,TRBV24-1
TGTGCCAGCAGTTTTCGACAGGGGGCTAGTCAGCCCCAGCATTTT,CASSFRQGASQPQHF,TRBD1,few,TRBJ1-5,TRBV27
TGTGCCAGCAGTTTCCTAGCGGGGGGATCCTCTGGGGCCAACGTCCTGACTTTC,CASSFLAGGSSGANVLTF,TRBD2,few,TRBJ2-6,TRBV12-3/TRBV12-4
TGTGCCAGCAGCTTAGGCCCGCCAGGGGGATTAGCACTCACTGAAGCTTTCTTT,CASSLGPPGGLALTEAFF,TRBD1,.,TRBJ1-1,TRBV13
TGCGCCAGCAGTGGTGGCCGCAAATACAATGAGCAGTTCTTC,CASSGGRKYNEQFF,.,few,TRBJ2-1,TRBV10-1
TGCGCCAGCAGCCCCTCGACAGGGACGGGCTCCTACAATGAGCAGTTCTTC,CASSPSTGTGSYNEQFF,TRBD1,.,TRBJ2-1,TRBV5-1
TGCGCCAGCAGCTTGGAGGTCGCGGGAGGGCCCTATGAGCAGTTCTTC,CASSLEVAGGPYEQFF,TRBD2,.,TRBJ2-1,TRBV5-1
TGCGCCAGCAGCTGGATAGCGGGAGGGCAATACAATGAGCAGTTCTTC,CASSWIAGGQYNEQFF,TRBD2,few,TRBJ2-1,TRBV5-1
TGTGCCAGCAGCTTTATGGGAACGGTCGCTCAGTATTTT,CASSFMGTVAQYF,.,.,TRBJ2-3,TRBV5-6
TGTGCCAGCAGTTCCGGGGCGGGGAATGAGCAGTTCTTC,CASSSGAGNEQFF,.,few,TRBJ2-1,TRBV6-5
TGTGCCAGCAGCTCCTTCAGGGGCCCTAACAACAATGAGCAGTTCTTC,CASSSFRGPNNNEQFF,.,few,TRBJ2-1,TRBV13
TGTGCCAGCAGCTTAGCCGCTAGCGGGAGGAGAATCGATGAGCAGTTCTTC,CASSLAASGRRIDEQFF,TRBD2,many,TRBJ2-1,TRBV7-6
TGTGCCAGCAGCCTAACGGGACAGAAGGGGCAGTACTTC,CASSLTGQKGQYF,TRBD1,many,TRBJ2-7,TRBV7-9
TGTGCCAGCAGCTTAGGTCGGTGGTTCCAAGAGACCCAGTACTTC,CASSLGRWFQETQYF,.,many,TRBJ2-5,TRBV7-6
TGCAGTGCTAGAGATGACCAGCGGGAGTACTCCTACGAGCAGTACTTC,CSARDDQREYSYEQYF,TRBD2,.,TRBJ2-7,TRBV20-1
TGCAGTGTGGCCCAGCGGGGGCACACAGATACGCAGTATTTT,CSVAQRGHTDTQYF,TRBD2,.,TRBJ2-3,TRBV20-1
TGCGCCAGCAGTTCCGCACTAGCGGGAAACACAGATACGCAGTATTTT,CASSSALAGNTDTQYF,TRBD2,.,TRBJ2-3,TRBV5-1
TGTGCCAGCAGCGGGCCGGTATCCTACAATGAGCAGTTCTTC,CASSGPVSYNEQFF,.,.,TRBJ2-1,TRBV9
TGCGCCAGCAGCTCTAGGTTAGAGACCCAGTACTTC,CASSSRLETQYF,.,many,TRBJ2-5,TRBV5-1
TGTGCCAGCAGCTTACAGGGGACTAGCGGGAGGAAGGGGTCCTACGAGCAGTACTTC,CASSLQGTSGRKGSYEQYF,TRBD2,.,TRBJ2-7,TRBV13
TGTGCCAGCAGCCAAGACAGGGGCAGAAGTTACCAAGAGACCCAGTACTTC,CASSQDRGRSYQETQYF,.,few,TRBJ2-5,TRBV3-1
TGTGCCAGCAGCTTAAGACTGGGTACAGGGTACAATGAGCAGTTCTTC,CASSLRLGTGYNEQFF,.,.,TRBJ2-1,TRBV7-3
TGCGCCAGCAGCCAGGGCGCTGGGGCCAACGTCCTGACTTTC,CASSQGAGANVLTF,.,many,TRBJ2-6,TRBV5-1
TGTGCCAGCAGCTTACGTCTAGCGGTTACTAGCACAGATACGCAGTATTTT,CASSLRLAVTSTDTQYF,TRBD2,few,TRBJ2-3,TRBV11-2